Below, 22 T cell receptor beta chains from the same sample are listed, as sequenced in a study of shared clonotypes between healthy human individuals. Profiling relied on immunoSEQ multiplex PCR, and the TCRdb table lists in-frame clones only, not all of them. Here the sample spans about 1,500,000 clones, approximately 97% being singletons. Material: naive CD4+ T cells sorted from blood. Subset indicated: CD45RA+ positively selected. These receptors originate from a man aged 25-40 years in good health.

The gene calls are TRBV20-1 and TRBJ2-5; D unresolved. CDR3 length equals 10 residues. V dropped 6 bases and J dropped 6 bases, with 8 bases sitting between them. Germline-derived CDR1 and CDR2 are DFQATT and SNEGSKA (reference sequence). The CDR3 protein is CSAPPQTQYF. DNA for the CDR3: TGCAGTGCCCCCCCTCAGACCCAGTACTTC.

The chain links TRBV15 to TRBJ2-4; maybe TRBD2 (6 bases). Germline V gene data show CDR1 as LNHNV and CDR2 as YYDKDF (reference sequence). The CDR3 contains 13 residues. The V and J ends lost 8 bases and 3 bases respectively, with 11 bases between them. As DNA, the CDR3 is TGTGCCACCGAGGGAGGAGTCAAAAACATTCAGTACTTC. Its translation is CATEGGVKNIQYF.

The chain recombines TRBV28 with TRBJ2-7; tentative D call: TRBD2 (6 bases). CDR3 size: 13 residues. The germline gives CDR1 MDHEN, CDR2 SYDVKM. The V end was cut by 2 bases, the J end by 3 bases, with 8 bases between. The CDR3 reads CASSLGGIYEQYF. DNA of the CDR3: TGTGCCAGCAGTTTAGGGGGGATCTACGAGCAGTACTTC.

The chain uses TRBV9 and TRBJ1-3; D is undetermined. The V gene lost 7 bases and the J gene lost 4 bases, with 6 bases spanning the gap. This CDR3 has 11 amino acids. Per the germline V gene, CDR1 is SGDLS and CDR2 is YYNGEE. In DNA form, the CDR3 reads TGTGCCAGCCAGAGGGGAAACACCATATATTTT. It codes for CASQRGNTIYF.

This clone turned up a few times. J is TRBJ2-7 and V is TRBV2, with D unclear. Trimming removed 1 base at V and 6 bases at J, with 10 bases between. This CDR3 spans 13 amino acids. CDR1 SNHLY and CDR2 FYNNEI come from the germline V gene. CDR3 nucleotide sequence: TGTGCCAGCAGTGAAGGGGCAGGCCCCGAGCAGTACTTC. Encoded protein: CASSEGAGPEQYF. Complete variable domain (other parts from reference TRBV2 and TRBJ2-7): EPEVTQTPSHQVTQMGQEVILRCVPISNHLYFYWYRQILGQKVEFLVSFYNNEISEKSEIFDDQFSVERPDGSNFTLKIRSTKLEDSAMYFCASSEGAGPEQYFGPGTRLTVT.

J is TRBJ2-3 and V is TRBV5-1; a weak D match, TRBD2 (6 bases). The CDR3 runs 16 residues. V lost 0 bases, J lost 0 bases, and 11 bases lay in between. CDR1 SGHRS and CDR2 YFSETQ come from the germline V gene. CDR3 coding DNA: TGCGCCAGCAGCTTGGCGGCGGGGTTTAGCACAGATACGCAGTATTTT. Its protein product is CASSLAAGFSTDTQYF.

V and J are TRBV5-4 and TRBJ2-5; no definite D call. Trimming left V 3 bases short and J 5 bases short, with 11 bases between. Germline CDR1 SGHNT, CDR2 YYREEE (reference sequence). CDR3 length: 13 residues. This CDR3 is CASSSGPLETQYF. The DNA for the CDR3 is TGTGCCAGCAGCTCCGGCCCTCTGGAGACCCAGTACTTC.

V usage is TRBV5-1 and J usage is TRBJ2-1, with no clear D. The CDR3 has 13 residues. Trimming left V 5 bases short and J 7 bases short, with 13 bases between. Germline V lookup: CDR1 SGHRS, CDR2 YFSETQ. In DNA, the CDR3 is TGCGCCAGCAGACCGGAGATTGGAAATGAGCAGTTCTTC. Amino acid sequence: CASRPEIGNEQFF.

The chain employs TRBV12-5 and TRBJ2-1; TRBD1 matches at 9 bases. The J segment lost 9 bases and the V segment lost 2 bases, leaving 17 bases of the junction unmatched. The CDR3 runs to 18 residues. The germline V gene has CDR1 LGHNT and CDR2 FRNRAP. The CDR3: CASGLTLGQGFPLTEQFF. In nucleotides, the CDR3 is TGTGCTAGTGGTTTGACCCTCGGACAGGGGTTCCCCTTAACTGAGCAGTTCTTC.

This chain joins TRBV7-7 and TRBJ2-5; D is possibly TRBD1 (6 bases). Between the trimmed V and J ends, which lost 3 bases and 0 bases, there was a span of 14 bases. Germline CDR1 reads SSHAT; CDR2 reads FNYEAQ (reference sequence). The length of the CDR3 is 16 residues. CDR3 loop: CASSLGRQVYQETQYF. CDR3 DNA: TGTGCCAGCAGCTTGGGTAGACAGGTCTACCAAGAGACCCAGTACTTC. The whole variable domain, remainder taken from reference TRBV7-7 and TRBJ2-5, is GAGVSQSPRYKVTKRGQDVTLRCDPISSHATLYWYQQALGQGPEFLTYFNYEAQPDKSGLPSDRFSAERPEGSISTLTIQRTEQRDSAMYRCASSLGRQVYQETQYFGPGTRLLVL.

The rearrangement joins TRBV10-1 to TRBJ2-1, with D perhaps TRBD2 (5 bases). Trimming left V 6 bases short and J 0 bases short, with 15 bases between. This CDR3 spans 16 amino acids. Germline V gene sequence: CDR1 WNHNN, CDR2 SYGVQD (reference sequence). The DNA of the CDR3 is TGCGCCAGCAGCGACTGGACGGGATCCTCCTACAATGAGCAGTTCTTC. Its translation: CASSDWTGSSYNEQFF.

The chain employs TRBV30 and TRBJ1-2; D is possibly TRBD1 (5 bases). The CDR3 length is 12 residues. Germline V gene data show CDR1 as GTSNPN and CDR2 as SVGIG (reference sequence). V dropped 5 bases and J dropped 8 bases, with 15 bases sitting between them. CDR3 sequence reads: CAWALGLGGYTF. For the CDR3, the DNA is TGTGCCTGGGCCCTGGGACTAGGAGGCTACACCTTC.

This rearrangement joins TRBV10-1 to TRBJ2-1; no definite D call. The germline V and J ends were trimmed by 1 base and 4 bases, with 14 bases remaining between them. Looked up from germline, CDR1 is WNHNN and CDR2 is SYGVQD (reference sequence). The CDR3 extends over 16 amino acids. In DNA form, the CDR3 reads TGCGCCAGCAGTGAGTTTAGTAACTCCCCTTACAATGAGCAGTTCTTC. Its translation: CASSEFSNSPYNEQFF.

On this clone itself: Other DNA sequences from this sample encode an identical CDR3 as well. This chain uses TRBV27 with TRBJ2-7; unclear D gene. The V end lost 5 bases, the J end lost 0 bases, and 5 bases lay between the germline ends. Germline V gives CDR1 MNHEY, CDR2 SMNVEV (reference sequence). The CDR3 totals 12 residues. In DNA form, the CDR3 reads TGTGCCAGCAGTCCTCGCTCCTACGAGCAGTACTTC. Translation gives CASSPRSYEQYF.

The chain has TRBV4-1 and TRBJ2-7, with D tentatively TRBD1 (5 bases). The CDR3 has 15 amino acids. Germline V gene sequence: CDR1 MGHRA, CDR2 YSYEKL. Trimming took 2 bases from V and 2 from J, leaving 13 bases between them. The CDR3 reads CASSQRDSPPYEQYF. The CDR3 DNA is TGCGCCAGCAGCCAACGAGACAGTCCCCCCTACGAGCAGTACTTC.

The chain joins TRBV27 to TRBJ2-1; TRBD2 agrees at 8 bases. After removal of 6 bases from V and 4 bases from J, the junction contained 11 bases not matched to a gene. CDR3 size: 16 residues. CDR1 and CDR2 from the germline V gene are MNHEY and SMNVEV (reference sequence). CDR3 sequence reads: CASSYRIAGGYNEQFF. The CDR3 DNA sequence: TGTGCCAGCAGCTACCGGATTGCGGGAGGTTACAATGAGCAGTTCTTC.

The V and J genes are TRBV5-6 and TRBJ2-2; D is unclear. The V end was cut by 2 bases, the J end by 4 bases, with 12 bases between. The germline V gene has CDR1 SGHDT and CDR2 YYEEEE. This CDR3 is built from 15 residues. CDR3 sequence: CASSFTTTSTGELFF. DNA of the CDR3: TGTGCCAGCAGCTTTACTACGACAAGCACCGGGGAGCTGTTTTTT.

This clone was seen only once. The chain couples TRBV7-9 to TRBJ1-2; no clear D. V lost 5 bases and J lost 7, with 20 bases in between. Per the germline V gene, CDR1 is SEHNR and CDR2 is FQNEAQ (reference sequence). The CDR3 covers 15 residues. The CDR3 is CASSEQLLILGGYTF. CDR3 sequence (DNA): TGTGCCAGCAGCGAACAACTTTTAATCCTAGGTGGCTACACCTTC.

The CDR3 is CASSYSKLLAGRGYTF. CDR3 DNA: TGTGCCAGCAGTTACTCGAAATTGTTAGCAGGTCGAGGCTACACCTTC. The chain joins TRBV6-5 to TRBJ1-2; no reliable D call. The V end was cut by 0 bases, the J end by 8 bases, with 19 bases between. The CDR3 is made up of 16 amino acids. Germline CDR1 is MNHEY and CDR2 is SVGAGI.

This chain uses TRBV5-6 with TRBJ2-3; D gene unclear. Germline V gives CDR1 SGHDT, CDR2 YYEEEE. Trimming removed 0 bases at V and 5 bases at J, with 4 bases between. This CDR3 spans 12 amino acids. CDR3: CASSLARDTQYF. For the CDR3, the DNA is TGTGCCAGCAGCTTGGCCCGAGATACGCAGTATTTT. The whole variable domain, remainder taken from reference TRBV5-6 and TRBJ2-3, is DAGVTQSPTHLIKTRGQQVTLRCSPKSGHDTVSWYQQALGQGPQFIFQYYEEEERQRGNFPDRFSGHQFPNYSSELNVNALLLGDSALYLCASSLARDTQYFGPGTRLTVL.

The chain recombines TRBV6-5 with TRBJ2-7; TRBD2 matches at 11 bases. J was trimmed by 8 bases and V by 5 bases; bases with no gene match: 11. Germline CDR1 is MNHEY and CDR2 is SVGAGI. The CDR3 has 15 residues. The chain's CDR3 is CASSRSGLAVPKQYF. The CDR3 DNA follows: TGTGCCAGCAGTAGGTCGGGACTAGCGGTACCTAAGCAGTACTTC.

This clone has a single count. The genes are TRBV5-5 and TRBJ2-7, with TRBD2 matching over 8 bases. CDR1 and CDR2 (germline): SGHKS, YYEKEE (reference sequence). J gave up 1 base and V 1 base, and 4 bases lay outside the gene matches. The CDR3 runs to 15 residues. CDR3 nucleotides: TGTGCCAGCAGCTTGTCTGCGGGAGGATCCTACGAGCAGTACTTC. Its protein is CASSLSAGGSYEQYF.